These T cell receptor beta chains were read from a single sample in a study of blood T cell repertoires in COVID-19. Data came from immunoSEQ multiplex PCR; TCRdb stores just in-frame clones and leaves some out. The sample shows around 46,000 clones, 77% of them seen only once. The sequenced material came from peripheral blood. The receptors shown here come from a human donor with active or convalescent COVID-19. The donor label of this sample is uncertain. Each CDR3 is given without its conserved first and last residue. Each record gives: V gene, J gene, CDR3 protein.

TRBV6-5	TRBJ1-1	ASRSQGLEAF
TRBV15	TRBJ2-7	ATSRRIDSYEQY
TRBV19	TRBJ1-5	AGGWGHLDQPQH
TRBV7-6	TRBJ2-7	ASSEDRGLSYEQY
TRBV5-1	TRBJ2-1	ASSPTSGRANEQF
TRBV27	TRBJ2-3	ASCRTGGNPSTDTQY
TRBV6-5	TRBJ2-7	ASSYARESAYEQY
TRBV5-1	TRBJ2-2	ASSRTSGKEAGELF
TRBV3-1/TRBV3-2	TRBJ2-7	ASSQGARRDYEQY
TRBV7-3	TRBJ2-1	ASSLAGTGNEQF
TRBV28	TRBJ2-5	ASRGAGEGQETQY
TRBV5-1	TRBJ2-5	ASSLDRGKAQY
TRBV5-4	TRBJ2-7	ASSWPPGQGAILPYEQY
TRBV19	TRBJ1-3	ASMASGNTIY
TRBV18	TRBJ1-1	ASPPQGTANTEAF
TRBV3-1/TRBV3-2	TRBJ2-3	ASSQRSDTQY
TRBV18	TRBJ1-5	ASSPTGGNQPQH
TRBV19	TRBJ2-3	ASSIVQASTDTQY
TRBV10-3	TRBJ1-1	AIESGTGYGLTEAF
TRBV14	TRBJ1-2	ASSQGHSYGYT
TRBV19	TRBJ1-5	ASSINRGEPQH
TRBV19	TRBJ1-1	ASSSGEGRGTEAF
TRBV4-3	TRBJ2-7	ASSQEAGQGARYEQY
TRBV20-1	TRBJ1-1	SARGLGAF
TRBV5-6	TRBJ2-1	ASSWTSGTYNEQF
TRBV5-8	TRBJ2-7	ASSLSGSEGEQY
TRBV5-1	TRBJ2-1	ASSLIAGGNEQF
TRBV19	TRBJ2-6	ASSFNAPGSGANVLT
TRBV6-5	TRBJ2-1	ASTPRQWRYNEQF
TRBV18	TRBJ1-6	ASSPGTGASPLH
TRBV11-3	TRBJ1-6	ASSSTGQGRSPLH
TRBV19	TRBJ2-6	ASRNQAPGANVLT
TRBV6-1	TRBJ1-6	ASSETVSSPLH
TRBV10-3	TRBJ1-2	AISDQGADNYGYT
TRBV7-3	TRBJ2-3	ASSQGLAGRTDTQY
TRBV11-1	TRBJ2-5	ASSSWTGGEETQY
TRBV19	TRBJ2-5	ASSIAGRETQY
TRBV4-1	TRBJ2-1	ASSPKRDYNEQF
TRBV7-9	TRBJ1-5	ASSLAGGSQPQH
TRBV11-3	TRBJ2-1	ASSPPVDSGNEQF
TRBV5-1	TRBJ1-2	ASSLSGLGAGGYT